The 25 T cell receptor beta chains in this list originate from one sample, sequenced in a study of early T cells in non-severe SARS-CoV-2 infection. One entry per CDR3 protein results from TCRdb running MiXCR on the 5' RACE reads. This sample has around 64,000 distinct CDR3 sequences; about 11% occur once, and the top ten carry approximately 6.4%. The sample comprised whole blood. The receptors originated from an adult who was a healthcare worker with PCR-confirmed SARS-CoV-2 infection or an uninfected control (not recorded which).

This clonotype was seen ten or more times. The chain combines TRBV2 with TRBJ1-5; the D is unclear. The V gene's germline CDR1 is SNHLY and CDR2 FYNNEI. Between the trimmed V and J ends, which lost 7 bases and 1 base, there was a span of 14 bases. The CDR3 totals 15 residues. The CDR3 loop reads CASTARAGSNQPQHF. CDR3 coding DNA: TGTGCCAGCACAGCAAGGGCAGGAAGCAATCAGCCCCAGCATTTT.

The chain links TRBV5-6 to TRBJ2-3; unclear D gene. Germline V gene lookup returns CDR1 SGHDT and CDR2 YYEEEE. The germline V and J ends were trimmed by 2 bases and 6 bases, with 13 bases remaining between them. The CDR3 covers 14 residues. For the CDR3, the DNA is TGTGCCAGCAGCTTCGGAGTTGCGGCGGATACGCAGTATTTT. Translating gives CASSFGVAADTQYF. Complete variable domain (other parts from reference TRBV5-6 and TRBJ2-3): DAGVTQSPTHLIKTRGQQVTLRCSPKSGHDTVSWYQQALGQGPQFIFQYYEEEERQRGNFPDRFSGHQFPNYSSELNVNALLLGDSALYLCASSFGVAADTQYFGPGTRLTVL.

This clonotype was counted ten times or more. CDR3 DNA sequence: TGTGCCAGCTCACCCACAGGGGTACACTATGGCTACACCTTC. Translating gives CASSPTGVHYGYTF. The V gene is TRBV18, the J gene TRBJ1-2, with TRBD1 identical over 7 bases. The CDR3 is made up of 14 amino acids. Germline V lookup: CDR1 KGHSH, CDR2 LQKENI. The trim removed 3 bases at V and 3 bases at J, leaving 4 bases unmatched.

This clonotype was observed a few times. V gene TRBV5-1 combines with J gene TRBJ2-7, with 10 bases identical to TRBD1. The CDR3 is 14 residues long. The V segment lost 4 bases and the J segment 6 bases; nucleotides outside the gene matches: 7. Germline CDR1 SGHRS, CDR2 YFSETQ. The CDR3 sequence: CASSAGTGAGEQYF. CDR3 bases: TGCGCCAGCAGCGCAGGGACAGGGGCTGGCGAGCAGTACTTC.

This clonotype was found a few times. The rearrangement uses TRBV4-2 and TRBJ1-4; D is ambiguous. The CDR3 is 15 residues long. Germline V gene data show CDR1 as LGHNA and CDR2 as YNFKEQ. V lost 1 base and J 7 bases, leaving 13 bases between the germline ends. CDR3 region: CASSQALGRSEKLFF. CDR3 sequence (DNA): TGTGCCAGCAGCCAAGCCCTGGGGAGGAGTGAAAAACTGTTTTTT.

V usage is TRBV29-1 and J usage is TRBJ1-1; D unresolved. CDR1 SQVTM and CDR2 ANQGSEA come from the germline V gene. CDR3 length: 15 amino acids. Deletions cut 3 bases from V and 0 bases from J, with 14 bases between. The CDR3 nucleotides are TGCAGCGTTGAGGCCTTCGGCCGCATGAACACTGAAGCTTTCTTT. Amino acids: CSVEAFGRMNTEAFF.

This clonotype showed up many times. The chain has TRBV25-1 and TRBJ2-1; D is uncertain. This CDR3 region has 16 residues. Germline V gene sequence: CDR1 MGHDK, CDR2 SYGVNS. V lost 7 bases to trimming and J lost 0 bases, with 16 bases between them. This CDR3 reads CASTDNVIGSYNEQFF. In DNA, the CDR3 is TGTGCCAGCACAGACAATGTGATTGGCTCCTACAATGAGCAGTTCTTC.

Only a few counts were recorded for this clonotype. The rearrangement uses TRBV5-5 and TRBJ1-2; D perhaps matches TRBD1 (5 bases). This CDR3 contains 13 residues. V was pared by 3 bases and J by 13 bases, with 19 bases between. Germline assignment: CDR1 SGHKS and CDR2 YYEKEE (reference sequence). The CDR3 nucleotides read TGTGCCAGCAGCTACATGCATTTGGGGGTTTGCACCTTC. It yields the protein CASSYMHLGVCTF.

This clonotype occurred many times. The chain couples TRBV11-2 to TRBJ2-1; 10 bases fit TRBD2. This CDR3 region has 16 residues. V gave up 3 bases and J gave up 3 bases; unmatched junction bases: 5. CDR1 is SGHAT, CDR2 FQNNGV, per germline. CDR3 DNA sequence: TGTGCCAGCAGCTTGGCTAGCGGGAGACTCTACAATGAGCAGTTCTTC. Encoded protein: CASSLASGRLYNEQFF.

The chain uses TRBV12-3 or TRBV12-4 and TRBJ1-1, with D possibly being TRBD1 (6 bases). The CDR3 totals 12 residues. Trimming pared 1 base from V and 10 bases from J, leaving 10 bases between. This CDR3 reads CASSLGSRGAFF. The DNA of the CDR3 is TGTGCCAGCAGTTTAGGTAGCAGGGGAGCTTTCTTT.

The chain employs TRBV19 and TRBJ2-1, with 9 bases matching TRBD1. Trimming at V came to 6 bases and at J to 4 bases, leaving 7 bases not matched to a gene. Germline values: CDR1 LNHDA, CDR2 SQIVND (reference sequence). The CDR3 length is 15 residues. The CDR3 DNA sequence: TGTGCCAGTAGCCGACGGGACAGGGATTACAATGAGCAGTTCTTC. Translation: CASSRRDRDYNEQFF.

The chain is built from TRBV11-2 and TRBJ2-1; 10 bases line up with TRBD2. The CDR3 consists of 15 residues. From germline, CDR1 is SGHAT and CDR2 FQNNGV. V was pared by 3 bases and J by 6 bases, with 5 bases of the junction left unmatched. DNA of the CDR3: TGTGCCAGCAGCTTCCTAGCGGGAGTAAGCAATGAGCAGTTCTTC. Its protein product is CASSFLAGVSNEQFF.

This clonotype showed up many times. The chain links TRBV12-3 or TRBV12-4 to TRBJ1-1, with unresolved D. The CDR3 has 14 amino acids. The germline V and J ends were trimmed by 5 bases and 0 bases, with 10 bases remaining between them. CDR3: CASSPKTLNTEAFF. The CDR3 DNA sequence: TGTGCCAGCAGTCCGAAGACCTTGAACACTGAAGCTTTCTTT.

This chain uses TRBV10-3 with TRBJ1-3; D is unresolved. The CDR3 runs to 13 residues. CDR1 is ENHRY and CDR2 is SYGVKD in the germline V gene. Trimming cost V 0 bases and J 9 bases, with 9 bases left between them. CDR3 DNA sequence: TGTGCCATCAGTGAGTCGTGGGATATCACCATATATTTT. It specifies CAISESWDITIYF.

The chain is built from TRBV18 and TRBJ2-7, with no clear D. Trimming shortened V by 2 bases and J by 5 bases, and 7 bases separated the two germline ends. The CDR3 is 12 amino acids. Germline CDR1 reads KGHSH; CDR2 reads LQKENI. The CDR3 coding sequence is TGTGCCAGCTCACCAAAGAGGAACGAGCAGTACTTC. This translates into CASSPKRNEQYF.

The chain carries TRBV20-1 and TRBJ2-7; TRBD1 or TRBD2 may be the D gene (5 bases each). V was clipped by 3 bases and J by 0 bases, with 9 bases between them. This CDR3 has 13 amino acids. The V gene's germline CDR1 is DFQATT and CDR2 SNEGSKA (reference sequence). CDR3 loop: CSASRGASYEQYF. DNA for the CDR3: TGCAGTGCTAGCCGGGGCGCCTCCTACGAGCAGTACTTC.

The sample holds many counts of this clonotype. CDR3 sequence reads: CSARRTGVNEQFF. CDR3 DNA sequence: TGCAGTGCTAGAAGGACAGGGGTCAATGAGCAGTTCTTC. The rearrangement uses TRBV20-1 and TRBJ2-1; TRBD1 matches at 9 bases. V was pared by 2 bases and J by 6 bases, with 2 bases of the junction left unmatched. Germline V gene lookup returns CDR1 DFQATT and CDR2 SNEGSKA (reference sequence). This CDR3 has 13 residues.

The rearrangement links TRBV7-2 to TRBJ2-1, with TRBD1 identical over 11 bases. V lost 4 bases and J lost 7; bases outside the gene matches: 9. This CDR3 is 16 amino acids long. The germline gives CDR1 SGHTA, CDR2 FQGNSA. The CDR3 sequence is CASSSSGTGGLNEQFF. The CDR3 nucleotides read TGTGCCAGCAGCTCATCCGGGACAGGGGGTTTGAATGAGCAGTTCTTC.

This clonotype came up many times. The rearrangement links TRBV6-5 to TRBJ2-5; 7 positions agree with TRBD2. Trimming cost V 6 bases and J 1 base; bases outside gene matches: 5. The CDR3 consists of 14 residues. CDR1 and CDR2 (germline): MNHEY, SVGAGI. The CDR3 DNA follows: TGTGCCAGCAGCTTCACTAGCGCCCAAGAGACCCAGTACTTC. It specifies CASSFTSAQETQYF.

This chain joins TRBV6-5 and TRBJ2-1; 14 bases are a match to TRBD2. V shed 0 bases and J 8 bases; nucleotides not matched to a gene: 9. The CDR3 has 18 residues. Germline loops: CDR1 MNHEY, CDR2 SVGAGI. CDR3 loop: CASSYSPGLAGEGDEQFF. CDR3 DNA sequence: TGTGCCAGCAGTTACTCCCCGGGACTAGCGGGGGAAGGAGATGAGCAGTTCTTC.

This clonotype showed up just a few times. V usage is TRBV4-2 and J usage is TRBJ2-7; the match to TRBD2 covers 13 bases. Germline-derived CDR1 and CDR2 are LGHNA and YNFKEQ. The ends lost 4 bases at V and 3 bases at J; junction bases unmatched: 3. The CDR3 has 15 residues. CDR3 nucleotide sequence: TGTGCCAGCAGCCTCAGGACTAGCGGGAGCTACGAGCAGTACTTC. This translates into CASSLRTSGSYEQYF.

This clonotype was observed a handful of times. The gene calls are TRBV11-2 and TRBJ2-3; no clear D gene. CDR3 length: 16 residues. Trimming shortened V by 1 base and J by 0 bases, and 11 bases separated the two germline ends. Germline CDR1 is SGHAT and CDR2 is FQNNGV. The CDR3 here is CASSLAMGGSTDTQYF. In DNA, the CDR3 is TGTGCCAGCAGCTTAGCGATGGGCGGTAGCACAGATACGCAGTATTTT.

The chain is built from TRBV27 and TRBJ2-7, with D possibly matching TRBD2 (5 bases). With 3 bases removed from V and 6 bases from J, the gap between germline ends came to 15 bases. CDR1 is MNHEY and CDR2 is SMNVEV in the germline V gene (reference sequence). CDR3 length: 14 residues. The CDR3 loop is CASSFGRGSSEQYF. The CDR3 bases are TGTGCCAGCAGTTTCGGTCGGGGTTCTAGCGAGCAGTACTTC.

The chain is built from TRBV11-3 and TRBJ1-1; no definite D call. This CDR3 region has 13 residues. Trimming took 5 bases from V and 1 from J, leaving 8 bases between them. Germline-derived CDR1 and CDR2 are SGHNT and YENEEA. In nucleotides, the CDR3 is TGTGCCAGCAGCCGGCTTAGGAACACTGAAGCTTTCTTT. Translating gives CASSRLRNTEAFF.

Ten or more counts support this clonotype. In DNA form, the CDR3 reads TGCGCCAGCAGCCTGCTAGCGGGGGGTCTATCCTACGAGCAGTACTTC. Residues: CASSLLAGGLSYEQYF. This rearrangement joins TRBV4-1 to TRBJ2-7, with 11 bases identical to TRBD2. The CDR3 is 16 amino acids. Per the germline V gene, CDR1 is MGHRA and CDR2 is YSYEKL. Unmatched junction bases numbered 6, after V lost 4 bases and J lost 1 base.